The present T cell receptor beta chain was sequenced within a study of sequential checkpoint blockade in melanoma. Across the whole study: First-line arms were nivolumab then ipilimumab, or the reverse, randomized 1:1. Maintenance nivolumab came after either treatment sequence.

The treatment: randomized to nivolumab then ipilimumab (arm A) or the reverse (arm B). Patients had received no earlier DNA-damaging chemotherapy. From thawed PBMCs, live CD3+CD8+ cells negative for CD19 and CD56 were sorted. The table came from immunoSEQ multiplex PCR; TCRdb's copy has only in-frame clones and leaves some out. The table records around 13,000 clones, over 60% of them present only once. The clonotype was recovered from a human donor with melanoma. Sequenced here: CD8+ T cells sorted from blood (inferred from file names), sampled from a patient given nivolumab and ipilimumab in sequence.

The CDR3, as DNA: TGTGCCAGCAGCTCCTCAACTTTCTCACCCCTCCACTTT. Protein sequence: CASSSSTFSPLHF. This sequence joins TRBV9 and TRBJ1-6; D ambiguous. Germline loops: CDR1 SGDLS, CDR2 YYNGEE. Trimming cost V 4 bases and J 10 bases, with 12 bases left between them. The length of the CDR3 is 13 residues.